These T cell receptor beta chains were read from a single sample in a study of T cells in tuberculosis. Sequencing used immunoSEQ multiplex PCR; TCRdb keeps in-frame clones, though not all of them. Of about 30,000 clones listed, around 92% were seen once; the top ten hold roughly 6.6%. This specimen consisted of PBMCs, obtained at tuberculosis diagnosis. The receptors stem from an adult with tuberculosis. Each CDR3 is given with its conserved first and last residue. A D gene is named only where the DNA matches it firmly. Where a row states a size, it is once, few, many or the class of an expanded clone; other rows omit it.

d_gene	v_gene	abundance	j_gene	CDR3nt	CDR3aa
TRBD2	TRBV19	-	TRBJ2-5	TGTGCCAGTAGTTGGCGGTTTGGGCTAGCGGGAAGCGAGACCCAGTACTTC	CASSWRFGLAGSETQYF
TRBD2	TRBV15	-	TRBJ2-1	TGTGCCACGGATAGGGGTGGCCTAGCGGGATACGGTGAGCAGTTCTTC	CATDRGGLAGYGEQFF
-	TRBV27	-	TRBJ2-2	TGTGCCAGCAGTTGGTTAGGGGTGGACACCGGGGAGCTGTTTTTT	CASSWLGVDTGELFF
-	TRBV4-1	-	TRBJ2-5	TGCGCCAGCAGCCAAGATGGGGCACACGCAATCGAGACCCAGTACTTC	CASSQDGAHAIETQYF
TRBD1	TRBV6-5	-	TRBJ1-5	TGTGCCAGCAGCCCCGACAGGGCGAACAATCAGCCCCAGCATTTT	CASSPDRANNQPQHF
-	TRBV30	-	TRBJ1-1	TGTGCCTGCGGACAGCCAACTCAGGGCACTGAAGCTTTCTTT	CACGQPTQGTEAFF
-	TRBV28	-	TRBJ2-7	TGTGCCAGCAGTGTGGTTTCGGTCTACGAGCAGTACTTC	CASSVVSVYEQYF
-	TRBV30	-	TRBJ1-3	TGTGCCTGGTGGCCTCAGGTGGTCGGAAACACCATATATTTT	CAWWPQVVGNTIYF
-	TRBV27	-	TRBJ1-6	TGTGCCAGCAGTTTAGGGGGGTTCAATTCACCCCTCCACTTT	CASSLGGFNSPLHF
TRBD2	TRBV6-6	-	TRBJ2-1	TGTGCCAGCAGTTACCGAGCGGGGGGGACGGATGAGCAGTTCTTC	CASSYRAGGTDEQFF
TRBD2	TRBV27	-	TRBJ2-7	TGTGCCAGCAGTTTAAGGGAAGCGGGAGAGACGAGCGAGCAGTACTTC	CASSLREAGETSEQYF
-	TRBV7-6	-	TRBJ1-1	TGTGCCAGCACTTTGGGGGGGCCGGGCACTGAAGCTTTCTTT	CASTLGGPGTEAFF
TRBD2	TRBV11-3	-	TRBJ2-1	TGTGCCAGCAGCTTCTCCCGGTATAGCGGGAGGAATGAGCAGTTCTTC	CASSFSRYSGRNEQFF
-	TRBV6-5	-	TRBJ1-2	TGTGCCAGCACCCTCTCAGCGAGGGTAAACTATGGCTACACCTTC	CASTLSARVNYGYTF
-	TRBV18	-	TRBJ1-3	TGTGCCAGCTCCCCCGGGACTGCCTCCTCTGGAAACACCATATATTTT	CASSPGTASSGNTIYF
TRBD1	TRBV11-2	-	TRBJ2-3	TGTGCCAGCAGCTTGGGACAGGGTGGTACAGATACGCAGTATTTT	CASSLGQGGTDTQYF
TRBD2	TRBV7-6	-	TRBJ2-3	TGTGCCAGCAGCTCCCCGGGACTAGTGATAGATACGCAGTATTTT	CASSSPGLVIDTQYF
-	TRBV27	-	TRBJ2-1	TGTGCCAGCAGTTTCTCCGCAGGGGAAGTTTACAATGAGCAGTTCTTC	CASSFSAGEVYNEQFF
TRBD1	TRBV10-2	-	TRBJ2-7	TGCGCCAGCAGTGGGTCAGGGGGTACCTACGAGCAGTACTTC	CASSGSGGTYEQYF
-	TRBV7-6	-	TRBJ1-3	TGTGCCAGCAGCCCCAGTGGAAACACCATATATTTT	CASSPSGNTIYF
TRBD1	TRBV7-2	-	TRBJ1-2	TGTGCCAGCAGCCCCGGGACAGGGGACTATGGCTACACCTTC	CASSPGTGDYGYTF
-	TRBV30	few	TRBJ2-1	TGTGCCTGGAGTCCCACAGTGGGCTCCTACAATGAGCAGTTCTTC	CAWSPTVGSYNEQFF
TRBD1	TRBV5-1	few	TRBJ1-6	TGCGCCAGCAGCGAAAAGACAGGGGGCGTTTCACCCCTCCACTTT	CASSEKTGGVSPLHF
TRBD1	TRBV2	-	TRBJ2-7	TGTGCCAGCAGTCGGGACAGGGAATACGAGCAGTACTTC	CASSRDREYEQYF
TRBD1	TRBV6-1	-	TRBJ1-1	TGTGCCAGCAGTTTGAACACAGGGGGACGGGGTGAAGCTTTCTTT	CASSLNTGGRGEAFF
TRBD1	TRBV19	-	TRBJ2-1	TGTGCCAGTACCAAGGGACAGGTAGCCCGTGATGAGCAGTTCTTC	CASTKGQVARDEQFF
TRBD2	TRBV7-2	-	TRBJ2-7	TGTGCCAGCAGCTCCCCGGGGGGAGACAGATACGAGCAGTACTTC	CASSSPGGDRYEQYF
-	TRBV12-5	-	TRBJ1-2	TGTGCTAGTGGTTTGGTATCAGGCTATGGCTACACCTTC	CASGLVSGYGYTF
-	TRBV7-2	-	TRBJ1-1	TGTGCCAGCAGCTTAGAAGGAGTGAACACTAAGAACACTGAAGCTTTCTTT	CASSLEGVNTKNTEAFF
TRBD1	TRBV28	few	TRBJ1-2	TGTGCCAGCAGCGAGGGGACAGGGGCTACTTCCCTACATTTGGGCTACACCTTC	CASSEGTGATSLHLGYTF
TRBD1	TRBV5-1	-	TRBJ2-1	TGCGCCAGCGGAAAGACAGGGTTGGATGAGCAGTTCTTC	CASGKTGLDEQFF
TRBD1	TRBV5-1	-	TRBJ2-7	TGCGCCAGCAGCTTACCGGGACAGAACCGCGAGCAGTACTTC	CASSLPGQNREQYF
-	TRBV7-2	-	TRBJ2-2	TGTGCCAGCAGCGGTCCCAGACAGGCGAACACCGGGGAGCTGTTTTTT	CASSGPRQANTGELFF
-	TRBV9	-	TRBJ2-7	TGTGCCAGCAGCGCCCGATTCACAGGGTCCGAGCAGTACTTC	CASSARFTGSEQYF
-	TRBV6-5	-	TRBJ2-7	TGTGCCAGCAGTTACTCAGGACTCTCCTACGAGCAGTACTTC	CASSYSGLSYEQYF
TRBD1	TRBV6-5	-	TRBJ1-2	TGTGCCAGCAGGCAGGGGGTCAACTATGGCTACACCTTC	CASRQGVNYGYTF
TRBD1	TRBV4-1	-	TRBJ2-7	TGCGCCAGCAGCCTCGGACAGGGGTACTACGAGCAGTACTTC	CASSLGQGYYEQYF
TRBD1	TRBV2	few	TRBJ1-2	TGTGCCGGATCCGGGACAGGGGTATATGGCTACACCTTC	CAGSGTGVYGYTF
TRBD2	TRBV10-2	few	TRBJ2-7	TGCGCCAGCGGAGCGGGGGTCTACGAGCAGTACTTC	CASGAGVYEQYF
TRBD1	TRBV28	-	TRBJ1-2	TGTGCCAGCAGATACAGGGGGCGAAGTAGTAGCTACACCTTC	CASRYRGRSSSYTF
-	TRBV19	-	TRBJ2-1	TGTGCCAGTCGTTCGACTCCCTCGGCCTACAATGAGCAGTTCTTC	CASRSTPSAYNEQFF
-	TRBV30	-	TRBJ2-7	TGTGCCTGGAGTTACCAGCGGGTCGAGCAGTACTTC	CAWSYQRVEQYF
TRBD2	TRBV6-5	-	TRBJ2-5	TGTGCCAGCAGTTACTCTGGGGAGCGGGAGTGGGAGACCCAGTACTTC	CASSYSGEREWETQYF
TRBD2	TRBV19	-	TRBJ2-2	TGTGCCAGTAGTCCGGGACTAGCGACGAACACCGGGGAGCTGTTTTTT	CASSPGLATNTGELFF
TRBD1	TRBV5-1	-	TRBJ2-2	TGCGCCAGCAGCTTGATACCCTCCGGGACAGGGCCCAACACCGGGGAGCTGTTTTTT	CASSLIPSGTGPNTGELFF
TRBD1	TRBV13	-	TRBJ2-1	TGTGCCAGCAGCTCGCCGGGACAGGGCTACAATGAGCAGTTCTTC	CASSSPGQGYNEQFF